This TCR beta chain was sequenced in a study of control samples from healthy donors and cancer patients. Only one count was recorded for this clone. The protocol was immunoSEQ multiplex PCR, while the TCRdb copy is restricted to in-frame clones and leaves out a portion. The repertoire holds roughly 100,000 clones, with 80% to 90% as singletons. The CDR3 runs to 16 residues. Trimming cost V 2 bases and J 4 bases, with 13 bases left between them. CDR1 is SGHNT, CDR2 YYREEE, per germline (reference sequence). This chain links TRBV5-4 with TRBJ2-6; the D gene is possibly TRBD1 (7 bases). This receptor was taken from a man between 60 and 75 years old with lung cancer. What was sequenced was PBMCs. The CDR3: CASSFWQGGGANVLTF. The CDR3 nucleotides read TGTGCCAGCAGCTTTTGGCAGGGGGGAGGGGCCAACGTCCTGACTTTC.